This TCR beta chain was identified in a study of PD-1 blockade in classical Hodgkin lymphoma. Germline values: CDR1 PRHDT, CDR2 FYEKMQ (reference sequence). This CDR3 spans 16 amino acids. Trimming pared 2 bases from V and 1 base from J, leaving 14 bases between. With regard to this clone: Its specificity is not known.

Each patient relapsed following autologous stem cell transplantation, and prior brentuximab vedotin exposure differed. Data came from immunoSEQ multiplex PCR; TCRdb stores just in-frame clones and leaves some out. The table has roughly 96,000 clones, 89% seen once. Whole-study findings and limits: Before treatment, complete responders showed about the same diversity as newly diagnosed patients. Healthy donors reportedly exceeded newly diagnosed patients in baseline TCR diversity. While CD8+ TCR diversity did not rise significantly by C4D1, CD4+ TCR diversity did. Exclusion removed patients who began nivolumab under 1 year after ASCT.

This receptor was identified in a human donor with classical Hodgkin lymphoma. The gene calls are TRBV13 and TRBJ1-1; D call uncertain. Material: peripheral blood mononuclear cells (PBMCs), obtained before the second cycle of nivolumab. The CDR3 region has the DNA TGTGCCAGCAGCTTAAGTTCCTTCGGCCCGAACACTGAAGCTTTCTTT. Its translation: CASSLSSFGPNTEAFF.